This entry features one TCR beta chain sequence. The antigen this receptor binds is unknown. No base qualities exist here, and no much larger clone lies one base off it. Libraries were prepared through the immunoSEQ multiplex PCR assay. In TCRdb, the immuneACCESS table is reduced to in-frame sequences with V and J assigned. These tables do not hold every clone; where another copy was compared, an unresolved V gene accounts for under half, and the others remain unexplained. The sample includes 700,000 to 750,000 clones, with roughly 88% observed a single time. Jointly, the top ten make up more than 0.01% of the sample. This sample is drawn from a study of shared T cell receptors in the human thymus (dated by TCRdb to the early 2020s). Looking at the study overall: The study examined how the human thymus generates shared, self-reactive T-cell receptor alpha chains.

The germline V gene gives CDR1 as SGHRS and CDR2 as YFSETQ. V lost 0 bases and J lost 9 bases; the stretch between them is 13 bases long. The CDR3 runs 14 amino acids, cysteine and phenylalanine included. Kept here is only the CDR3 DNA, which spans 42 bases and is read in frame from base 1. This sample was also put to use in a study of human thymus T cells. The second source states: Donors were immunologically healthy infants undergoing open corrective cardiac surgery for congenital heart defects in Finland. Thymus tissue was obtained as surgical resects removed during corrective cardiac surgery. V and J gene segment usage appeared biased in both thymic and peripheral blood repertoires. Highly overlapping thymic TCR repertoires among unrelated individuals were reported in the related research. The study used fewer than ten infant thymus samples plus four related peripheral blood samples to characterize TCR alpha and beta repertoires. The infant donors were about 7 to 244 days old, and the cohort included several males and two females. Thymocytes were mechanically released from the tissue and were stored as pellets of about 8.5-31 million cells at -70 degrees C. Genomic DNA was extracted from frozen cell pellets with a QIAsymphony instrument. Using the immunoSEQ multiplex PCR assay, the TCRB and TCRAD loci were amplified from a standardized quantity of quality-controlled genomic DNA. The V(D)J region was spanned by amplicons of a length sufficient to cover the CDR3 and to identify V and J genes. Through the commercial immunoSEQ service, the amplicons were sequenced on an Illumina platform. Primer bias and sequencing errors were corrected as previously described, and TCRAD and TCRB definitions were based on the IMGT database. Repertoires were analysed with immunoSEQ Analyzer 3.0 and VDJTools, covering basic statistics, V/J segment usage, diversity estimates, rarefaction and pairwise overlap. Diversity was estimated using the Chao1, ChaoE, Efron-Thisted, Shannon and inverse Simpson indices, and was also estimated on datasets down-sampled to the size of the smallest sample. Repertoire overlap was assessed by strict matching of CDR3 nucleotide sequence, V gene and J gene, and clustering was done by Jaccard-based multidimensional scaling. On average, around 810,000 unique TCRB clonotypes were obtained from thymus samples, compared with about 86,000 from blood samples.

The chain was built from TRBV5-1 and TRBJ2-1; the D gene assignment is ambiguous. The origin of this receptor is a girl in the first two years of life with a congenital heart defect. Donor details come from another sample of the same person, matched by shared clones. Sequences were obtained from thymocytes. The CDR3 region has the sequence CASSLALTRLEQFF. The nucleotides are TGCGCCAGCAGCTTGGCCCTCACTCGCCTTGAGCAGTTCTTC.